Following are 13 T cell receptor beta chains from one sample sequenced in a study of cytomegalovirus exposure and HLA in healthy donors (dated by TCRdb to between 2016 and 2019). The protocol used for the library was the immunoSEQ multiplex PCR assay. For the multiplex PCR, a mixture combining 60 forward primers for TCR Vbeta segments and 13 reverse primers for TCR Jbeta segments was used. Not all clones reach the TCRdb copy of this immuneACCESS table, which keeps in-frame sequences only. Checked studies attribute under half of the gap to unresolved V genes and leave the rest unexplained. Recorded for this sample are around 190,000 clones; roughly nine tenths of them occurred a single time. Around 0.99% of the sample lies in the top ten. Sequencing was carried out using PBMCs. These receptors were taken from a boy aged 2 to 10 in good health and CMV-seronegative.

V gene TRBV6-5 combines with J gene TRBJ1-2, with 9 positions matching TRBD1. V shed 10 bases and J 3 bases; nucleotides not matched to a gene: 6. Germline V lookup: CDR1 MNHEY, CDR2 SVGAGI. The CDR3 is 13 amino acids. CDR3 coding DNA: TGTGCCACGTCCGGGACAGGGTACTATGGCTACACCTTC. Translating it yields CATSGTGYYGYTF.

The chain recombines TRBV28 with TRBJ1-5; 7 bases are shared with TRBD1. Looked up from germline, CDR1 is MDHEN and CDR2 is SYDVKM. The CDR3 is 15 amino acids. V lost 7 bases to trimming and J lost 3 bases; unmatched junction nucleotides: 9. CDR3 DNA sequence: TGTGCCAGCATCAGCGCCGGGACAGTCAATCAGCCCCAGCATTTT. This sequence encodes CASISAGTVNQPQHF.

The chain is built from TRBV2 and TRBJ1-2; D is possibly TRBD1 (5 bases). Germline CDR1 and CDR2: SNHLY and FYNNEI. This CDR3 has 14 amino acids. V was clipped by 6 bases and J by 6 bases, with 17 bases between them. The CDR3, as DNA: TGTGCCAGCAGGGGCAGGGTATCTTCGGATGGCTACACCTTC. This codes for CASRGRVSSDGYTF. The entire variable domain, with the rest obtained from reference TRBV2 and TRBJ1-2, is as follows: EPEVTQTPSHQVTQMGQEVILRCVPISNHLYFYWYRQILGQKVEFLVSFYNNEISEKSEIFDDQFSVERPDGSNFTLKIRSTKLEDSAMYFCASRGRVSSDGYTFGSGTRLTVV.

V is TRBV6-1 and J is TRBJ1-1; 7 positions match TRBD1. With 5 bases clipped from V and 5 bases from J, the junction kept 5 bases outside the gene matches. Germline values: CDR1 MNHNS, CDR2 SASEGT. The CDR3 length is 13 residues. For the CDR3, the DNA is TGTGCCAGCAGTCGACGACAGGGAACTGAAGCTTTCTTT. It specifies CASSRRQGTEAFF.

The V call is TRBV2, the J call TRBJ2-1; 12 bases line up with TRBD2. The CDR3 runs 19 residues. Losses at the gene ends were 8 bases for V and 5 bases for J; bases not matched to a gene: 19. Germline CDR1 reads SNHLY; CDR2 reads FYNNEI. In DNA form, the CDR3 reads TGTGCCAGCTCCCAAGGGGCTAGCGGGGGGGCCCGTAGAGACAATGAGCAGTTCTTC. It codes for CASSQGASGGARRDNEQFF.

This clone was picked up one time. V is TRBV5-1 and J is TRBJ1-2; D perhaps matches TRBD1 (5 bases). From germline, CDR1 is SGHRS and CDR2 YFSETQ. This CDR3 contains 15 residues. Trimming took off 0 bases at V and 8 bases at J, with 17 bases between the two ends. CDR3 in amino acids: CASSLGRGRFLGYTF. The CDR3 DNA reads TGCGCCAGCAGCTTGGGGCGGGGGAGGTTTCTCGGCTACACCTTC.

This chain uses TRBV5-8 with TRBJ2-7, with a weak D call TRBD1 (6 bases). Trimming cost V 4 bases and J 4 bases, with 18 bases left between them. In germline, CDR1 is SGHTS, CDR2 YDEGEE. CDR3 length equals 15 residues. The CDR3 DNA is TGTGCCAGCAGCAGGTCCGGGACACCCGCATACGAGCAGTACTTC. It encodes CASSRSGTPAYEQYF.

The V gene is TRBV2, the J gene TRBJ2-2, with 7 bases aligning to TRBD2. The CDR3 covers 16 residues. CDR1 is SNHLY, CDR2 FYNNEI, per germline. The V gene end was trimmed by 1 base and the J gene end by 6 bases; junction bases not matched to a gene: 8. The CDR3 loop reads CASSEGEGLVSGELFF. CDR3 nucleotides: TGTGCCAGCAGTGAAGGGGAGGGACTGGTCTCCGGGGAGCTGTTTTTT.

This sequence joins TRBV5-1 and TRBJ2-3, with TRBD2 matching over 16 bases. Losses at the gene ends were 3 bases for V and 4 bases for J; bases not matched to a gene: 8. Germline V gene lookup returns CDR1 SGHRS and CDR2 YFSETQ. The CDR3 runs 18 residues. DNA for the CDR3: TGCGCCAGCAGCTCAGGGACTAGCGGGGGGGCCGGGTCAGATACGCAGTATTTT. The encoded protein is CASSSGTSGGAGSDTQYF.

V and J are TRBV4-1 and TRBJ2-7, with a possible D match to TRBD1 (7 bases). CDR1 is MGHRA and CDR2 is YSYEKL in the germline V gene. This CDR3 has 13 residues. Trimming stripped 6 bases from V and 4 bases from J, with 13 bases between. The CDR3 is CASSSGGSYEQYF. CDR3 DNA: TGCGCCAGCAGTTCAGGGGGGTCTTACGAGCAGTACTTC.

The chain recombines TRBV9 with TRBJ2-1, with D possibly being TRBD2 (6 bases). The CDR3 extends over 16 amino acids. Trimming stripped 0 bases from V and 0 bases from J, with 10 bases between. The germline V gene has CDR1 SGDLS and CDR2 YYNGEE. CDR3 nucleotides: TGTGCCAGCAGCGTAGAGTTGCGGGGCTCCTACAATGAGCAGTTCTTC. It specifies CASSVELRGSYNEQFF.

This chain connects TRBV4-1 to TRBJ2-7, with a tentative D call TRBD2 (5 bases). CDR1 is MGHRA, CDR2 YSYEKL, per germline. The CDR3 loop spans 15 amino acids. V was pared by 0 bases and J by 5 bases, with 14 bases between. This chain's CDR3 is CASSQDIPWTDEQYF. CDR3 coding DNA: TGCGCCAGCAGCCAAGATATTCCATGGACTGACGAGCAGTACTTC.

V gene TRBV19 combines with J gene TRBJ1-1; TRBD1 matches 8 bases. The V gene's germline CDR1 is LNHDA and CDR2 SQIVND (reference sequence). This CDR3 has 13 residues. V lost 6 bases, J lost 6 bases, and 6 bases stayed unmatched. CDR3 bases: TGTGCCAGTAGGGGACAGGAGCTCTCTGAAGCTTTCTTT. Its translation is CASRGQELSEAFF. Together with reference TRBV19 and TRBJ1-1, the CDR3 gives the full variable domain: DGGITQSPKYLFRKEGQNVTLSCEQNLNHDAMYWYRQDPGQGLRLIYYSQIVNDFQKGDIAEGYSVSREKKESFPLTVTSAQKNPTAFYLCASRGQELSEAFFGQGTRLTVV.